The 17 T cell receptor beta chains below all came from one sample that was sequenced in a study of blood T cells in healthy people across ages. Next came a second PCR, run for about 7 to 12 cycles, which used a sample-barcoded 5' primer along with a J-beta primer mix. TCRdb reprocessed the 5' RACE reads with MiXCR, giving one entry per CDR3 protein. Here the sample spans some 1.6 million distinct CDR3 sequences, about 32% being singletons. What was sequenced was blood. These receptors all stem from a woman aged 25 to 39 in good health.

This chain joins TRBV6-5 and TRBJ2-7; 7 bases line up with TRBD2. The CDR3 covers 15 residues. Germline loops: CDR1 MNHEY, CDR2 SVGAGI. With V trimmed by 8 bases and J by 2 bases, 12 bases remained unmatched. CDR3 loop: CASYSREEPPYEQYF. CDR3 coding DNA: TGTGCCAGCTATTCACGGGAGGAACCCCCCTACGAGCAGTACTTC.

CDR3 sequence (DNA): TGCGCCGGCGCCTGGGTCGCGGGGGACACTGAAGCTTTCTTT. Translation gives CAGAWVAGDTEAFF. The chain links TRBV4-1 to TRBJ1-1; D is possibly TRBD1 (5 bases). Germline V gene data show CDR1 as MGHRA and CDR2 as YSYEKL. This CDR3 contains 14 residues. V was cut by 11 bases and J by 3 bases, with 19 bases left in between.

Worth noting for this clonotype: A junction boundary mismatches the germline segment, possibly from a read error. The genes are TRBV6-5 and TRBJ2-1, with TRBD2 as a possible D gene (5 bases). Germline values: CDR1 MNHEY, CDR2 SVGAGI. The CDR3 is 13 residues long. CDR3 nucleotide sequence: TGTGTCAGCAGTTACGCCGGGGTCGTTGAGCAGTTCTTC. Amino acids: CVSSYAGVVEQFF.

In its sample, this clonotype was seen once. This chain connects TRBV21-1 to TRBJ2-3. TRBV21-1 is termed a pseudogene. CDR3 length equals 15 residues. This CDR3 is CASSKVRLSTDTQYF. The CDR3 DNA follows: TGTGCCAGCAGCAAAGTCAGACTTAGCACAGATACGCAGTATTTT.

This clonotype turned up a few times. V and J are TRBV28 and TRBJ2-1; D is perhaps TRBD1 (5 bases). CDR1 MDHEN and CDR2 SYDVKM come from the germline V gene. Trimming took 5 bases from V and 6 from J, leaving 11 bases between them. The CDR3 sequence is 13 residues long. CDR3 bases: TGTGCCAGCAGTAAGGACACGTCCAATGAGCAGTTCTTC. Its protein product is CASSKDTSNEQFF.

This clonotype was recorded a few times. The V and J genes are TRBV4-1 and TRBJ2-7; D perhaps matches TRBD2 (5 bases). Trimming removed 1 base from V and 3 bases from J, with 10 bases in between. This CDR3 region has 14 residues. CDR1 is MGHRA and CDR2 is YSYEKL in the germline V gene. The CDR3 sequence is CASSQGTENYEQYF. The CDR3 coding sequence is TGCGCCAGCAGCCAAGGGACTGAAAACTACGAGCAGTACTTC.

This clonotype was counted a few times. This rearrangement joins TRBV7-9 to TRBJ2-1; no definite D call. The CDR3 is made up of 14 amino acids. The germline V and J ends were trimmed by 5 bases and 5 bases, with 13 bases remaining between them. CDR1 and CDR2 from the germline V gene are SEHNR and FQNEAQ (reference sequence). The CDR3 spells CASSPFHPDNEQFF. Written as DNA, the CDR3 is TGTGCCAGCAGCCCTTTCCACCCGGACAATGAGCAGTTCTTC.

This chain joins TRBV5-5 and TRBJ2-5; D is unresolved. The CDR3 sequence is 12 residues long. V shed 7 bases and J shed 5 bases, with 12 bases lying between them. Germline V lookup: CDR1 SGHKS, CDR2 YYEKEE (reference sequence). The CDR3 coding sequence is TGTGCCAGCGGGCCGGGCCGGGAGACCCAGTACTTC. This codes for CASGPGRETQYF.

This chain connects TRBV6-6 to TRBJ2-7, with 8 bases identical to TRBD2. The V gene end was trimmed by 6 bases and the J gene end by 2 bases; junction bases not matched to a gene: 6. The germline V gene has CDR1 MNHNY and CDR2 SVGAGI (reference sequence). The CDR3 extends over 14 amino acids. The CDR3 DNA follows: TGTGCCAGCAGGATTAGCGGGGACCCCTACGAGCAGTACTTC. Amino acids: CASRISGDPYEQYF.

This rearrangement joins TRBV27 to TRBJ2-7, with D possibly being TRBD1 (5 bases). There are 17 residues in the CDR3. Germline V gene sequence: CDR1 MNHEY, CDR2 SMNVEV (reference sequence). The V and J ends lost 3 bases and 6 bases respectively, with 24 bases between them. CDR3 DNA: TGTGCCAGCAGTTTCTTATTTAGGGGCAACCCAGCCTGCGAGCAGTACTTC. Its protein is CASSFLFRGNPACEQYF.

This clonotype appeared many times. The chain joins TRBV6-2 or TRBV6-3 to TRBJ2-5, with unresolved D. Trimming took off 2 bases at V and 13 bases at J, with 11 bases between the two ends. CDR1 and CDR2 (germline): MNHEY, SVGEGT. The CDR3 is made up of 11 amino acids. CDR3 DNA sequence: TGTGCCAGCAGTTACGAACCCCTCCGGTACTTC. This gives the protein CASSYEPLRYF.

The V and J genes are TRBV10-3 and TRBJ2-3; D perhaps matches TRBD2 (5 bases). The V gene lost 3 bases and the J gene lost 1 base, with 14 bases spanning the gap. Germline-derived CDR1 and CDR2 are ENHRY and SYGVKD. This CDR3 has 16 amino acids. CDR3 sequence (DNA): TGTGCCATCAGTGAACCGGAGCGGTGGGGCACAGATACGCAGTATTTT. This translates into CAISEPERWGTDTQYF.

The chain couples TRBV2 to TRBJ1-5; D perhaps matches TRBD1 (5 bases). The germline V gene encodes CDR1 SNHLY and CDR2 FYNNEI. CDR3 size: 13 residues. Trimming shortened V by 6 bases and J by 7 bases, and 13 bases separated the two germline ends. CDR3 protein: CASRRGESQPQHF. CDR3 DNA sequence: TGTGCCAGCAGGCGAGGGGAGTCACAGCCCCAGCATTTT.

V usage is TRBV4-1 and J usage is TRBJ2-5; perhaps D is TRBD1 or TRBD2 (5 bases each). The ends were cut back, 3 bases at V and 2 bases at J, with 13 bases in the middle. Looked up from germline, CDR1 is MGHRA and CDR2 is YSYEKL. The CDR3 is 15 residues long. CDR3: CASSQGPIPQETQYF. CDR3 sequence (DNA): TGCGCCAGCAGCCAGGGACCAATCCCACAAGAGACCCAGTACTTC.

A note on this clonotype: A much larger clonotype is one base distant, so this may be a read error. The chain combines TRBV7-2 with TRBJ2-1; TRBD2 aligns across 7 bases. The V gene end was trimmed by 7 bases and the J gene end by 5 bases; junction bases not matched to a gene: 11. CDR3 length: 15 amino acids. The germline V gene has CDR1 SGHTA and CDR2 FQGNSA. CDR3: CASNPKVAGHNEQFF. The CDR3 DNA reads TGTGCCAGCAACCCGAAGGTAGCGGGCCACAATGAGCAGTTCTTC. The full variable domain, in which reference TRBV7-2 and TRBJ2-1 provide the parts outside the CDR3, is GAGVSQSPSNKVTEKGKDVELRCDPISGHTALYWYRQSLGQGLEFLIYFQGNSAPDKSGLPSDRFSAERTGGSVSTLTIQRTQQEDSAVYLCASNPKVAGHNEQFFGPGTRLTVL.

The chain carries TRBV2 and TRBJ2-1; 10 nucleotides align to TRBD1. The J call may be in error: the DNA end matches TRBJ2-7 better. Germline CDR1 and CDR2: SNHLY and FYNNEI. The CDR3 covers 14 residues. CDR3 protein: CASMRGQGDYEQYF. The CDR3 DNA reads TGTGCCAGCATGAGAGGACAGGGGGACTACGAGCAGTACTTC.

The chain is built from TRBV18 and TRBJ2-1, with 8 positions matching TRBD2. The CDR3 has 15 residues. CDR1 is KGHSH, CDR2 LQKENI, per germline. With V trimmed by 4 bases and J by 9 bases, 11 bases remained unmatched. CDR3 region: CASSLRSAGESEQFF. The CDR3 nucleotides are TGTGCCAGCTCACTTCGCTCAGCGGGAGAGAGTGAGCAGTTCTTC. The whole variable domain, remainder taken from reference TRBV18 and TRBJ2-1, is NAGVMQNPRHLVRRRGQEARLRCSPMKGHSHVYWYRQLPEEGLKFMVYLQKENIIDESGMPKERFSAEFPKEGPSILRIQQVVRGDSAAYFCASSLRSAGESEQFFGPGTRLTVL.